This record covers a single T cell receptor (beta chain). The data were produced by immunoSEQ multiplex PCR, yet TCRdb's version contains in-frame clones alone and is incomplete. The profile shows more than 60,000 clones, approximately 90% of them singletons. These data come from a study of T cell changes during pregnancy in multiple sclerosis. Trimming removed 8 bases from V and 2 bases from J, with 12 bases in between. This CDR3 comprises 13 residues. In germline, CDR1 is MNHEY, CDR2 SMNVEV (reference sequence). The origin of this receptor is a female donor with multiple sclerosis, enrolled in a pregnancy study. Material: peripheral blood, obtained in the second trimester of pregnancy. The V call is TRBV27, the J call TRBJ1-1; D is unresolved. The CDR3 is CASLIPGNTEAFF. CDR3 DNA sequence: TGTGCCAGCCTCATACCGGGAAACACTGAAGCTTTCTTT.